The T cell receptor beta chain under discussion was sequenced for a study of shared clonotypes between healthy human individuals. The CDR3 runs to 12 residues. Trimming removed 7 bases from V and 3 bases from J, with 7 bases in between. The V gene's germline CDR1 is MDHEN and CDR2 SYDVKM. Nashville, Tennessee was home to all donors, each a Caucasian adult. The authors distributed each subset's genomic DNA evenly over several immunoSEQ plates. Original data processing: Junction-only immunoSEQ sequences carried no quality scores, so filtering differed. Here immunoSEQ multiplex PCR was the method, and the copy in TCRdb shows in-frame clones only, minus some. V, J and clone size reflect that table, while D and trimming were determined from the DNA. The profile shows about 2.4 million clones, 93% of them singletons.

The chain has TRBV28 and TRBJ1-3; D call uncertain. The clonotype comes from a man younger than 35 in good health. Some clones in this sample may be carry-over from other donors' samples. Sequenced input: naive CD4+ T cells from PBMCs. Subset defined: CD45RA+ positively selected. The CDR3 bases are TGTGCCAGCAACAACGGTGGAAACACCATATATTTT. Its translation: CASNNGGNTIYF. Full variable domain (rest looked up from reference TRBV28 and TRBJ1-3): DVKVTQSSRYLVKRTGEKVFLECVQDMDHENMFWYRQDPGLGLRLIYFSYDVKMKEKGDIPEGYSVSREKKERFSLILESASTNQTSMYLCASNNGGNTIYFGEGSWLTVV.